Below, 25 T cell receptor beta chains from the same sample are listed, as sequenced in a study of T-cell memory formation after mild COVID-19. Each CDR3 protein is one row after TCRdb ran MiXCR on the 5' RACE reads. The repertoire holds about 400,000 distinct CDR3 sequences, with 23% as singletons. The specimen sequenced was PBMCs or a T cell subset sorted from them (not recorded which). All receptors derive from an adult woman who had mild COVID-19 (a few samples of this study predate the infection). Cell type and time point are not known.

This clonotype was recorded only once. The rearrangement uses TRBV25-1 and TRBJ1-1; TRBD1 is a possible D gene (6 bases). CDR1 MGHDK and CDR2 SYGVNS come from the germline V gene. The CDR3 contains 15 residues. V was pared by 2 bases and J by 3 bases, with 13 bases between. CDR3 DNA: TGTGCCAGCAGTGAAATCTCTGGACAGCACACTGAAGCTTTCTTT. Translated, it gives CASSEISGQHTEAFF.

The rearrangement links TRBV5-4 to TRBJ2-1; D tentatively reads TRBD1 or TRBD2 (5 bases each). The V gene's germline CDR1 is SGHNT and CDR2 YYREEE (reference sequence). The CDR3 covers 14 residues. V lost 3 bases and J lost 5, with 12 bases in between. For the CDR3, the DNA is TGTGCCAGCAGCTACCCGGGGCCAAACAATGAGCAGTTCTTC. Protein product: CASSYPGPNNEQFF. Looking up the rest from reference TRBV5-4 and TRBJ2-1 gives the full variable domain: ETGVTQSPTHLIKTRGQQVTLRCSSQSGHNTVSWYQQALGQGPQFIFQYYREEENGRGNFPPRFSGLQFPNYSSELNVNALELDDSALYLCASSYPGPNNEQFFGPGTRLTVL.

This clonotype occurred a few times. The genes are TRBV6-1 and TRBJ1-6; D may be TRBD1 (6 bases). CDR3 size: 13 residues. Germline values: CDR1 MNHNS, CDR2 SASEGT. Trimming pared 6 bases from V and 17 bases from J, leaving 20 bases between. The DNA of the CDR3 is TGTGCCAGCAGCGCCTCCGGGACACCCGGCATCCACTTT. It codes for CASSASGTPGIHF.

This clonotype was counted a few times. The rearrangement uses TRBV5-1 and TRBJ1-2; D ambiguous. This CDR3 comprises 14 residues. Trimming removed 4 bases at V and 0 bases at J, with 10 bases between. The germline V gene encodes CDR1 SGHRS and CDR2 YFSETQ. The CDR3 here is CASSPYSANYGYTF. DNA of the CDR3: TGCGCCAGCAGCCCCTACAGTGCTAACTATGGCTACACCTTC.

This clonotype was counted a few times. The J gene is TRBJ2-5, the V gene TRBV5-1, with TRBD2 matching 7 bases. The CDR3 totals 16 residues. Germline V lookup: CDR1 SGHRS, CDR2 YFSETQ. Unmatched junction bases numbered 10, after V lost 1 base and J lost 4 bases. CDR3: CASSLFAGALPETQYF. The DNA of the CDR3 is TGCGCCAGCAGCTTGTTTGCGGGAGCGCTCCCAGAGACCCAGTACTTC. Variable domain in full (rest from reference TRBV5-1 and TRBJ2-5): KAGVTQTPRYLIKTRGQQVTLSCSPISGHRSVSWYQQTPGQGLQFLFEYFSETQRNKGNFPGRFSGRQFSNSRSEMNVSTLELGDSALYLCASSLFAGALPETQYFGPGTRLLVL.

This rearrangement joins TRBV20-1 to TRBJ2-3, with D perhaps given as TRBD1 or TRBD2 (5 bases each). Germline loops: CDR1 DFQATT, CDR2 SNEGSKA (reference sequence). This CDR3 has 14 amino acids. V was shortened by 5 bases and J by 0 bases, with 12 bases between the two germline ends. In nucleotides, the CDR3 is TGCAGTGCTGGGACCACAGCTAGCACAGATACGCAGTATTTT. Its translation: CSAGTTASTDTQYF.

This chain's CDR3 is CASSQDAHMPQYF. The DNA for the CDR3 is TGCGCCAGCAGCCAAGACGCCCATATGCCGCAGTATTTT. The chain carries TRBV4-3 and TRBJ2-3; D is unresolved. Trimming pared 0 bases from V and 10 bases from J, leaving 11 bases between. Per germline, CDR1 LGHNA and CDR2 YSLEER. This CDR3 has 13 amino acids.

The chain employs TRBV3-1 and TRBJ2-2; TRBD2 is a possible D gene (5 bases). CDR1 and CDR2 from the germline V gene are LGHDT and YNNKEL (reference sequence). V was cut by 0 bases and J by 0 bases, with 17 bases left in between. The CDR3 has 19 residues. This CDR3 is CASSQDSRGPRANTGELFF. The CDR3 DNA follows: TGTGCCAGCAGCCAAGATTCGAGAGGGCCAAGAGCGAACACCGGGGAGCTGTTTTTT.

This clonotype occurred a few times. V usage is TRBV7-9 and J usage is TRBJ2-1, with 7 bases fitting TRBD1. J gave up 12 bases and V 2 bases, and 16 bases lay outside the gene matches. This CDR3 has 16 residues. CDR1 is SEHNR and CDR2 is FQNEAQ in the germline V gene (reference sequence). The CDR3 here is CASSLPPSPGQVGQFF. CDR3 nucleotides: TGTGCCAGCAGCTTACCACCTAGCCCCGGACAGGTCGGGCAGTTCTTC.

This clonotype occurred a few times. This sequence joins TRBV11-2 and TRBJ2-1, with D possibly being TRBD2 (7 bases). Trimming cost V 5 bases and J 0 bases, with 14 bases left between them. This CDR3 region has 16 residues. Germline V gene lookup returns CDR1 SGHAT and CDR2 FQNNGV. The CDR3, as DNA: TGTGCCAGCAGCGTCCGGGGGGCCCCCTCCTACAATGAGCAGTTCTTC. This translates into CASSVRGAPSYNEQFF.

The CDR3 is CASSKDGHSGNTIYF. CDR3 in DNA: TGCGCCAGCAGCAAGGACGGCCACTCTGGAAACACCATATATTTT. The chain has TRBV5-1 and TRBJ1-3; D remains unclear. Deletions cut 4 bases from V and 0 bases from J, with 11 bases between. This CDR3 has 15 residues. In germline, CDR1 is SGHRS, CDR2 YFSETQ.

The V and J genes are TRBV3-1 and TRBJ2-7; 13 bases line up with TRBD2. Losses at the gene ends were 2 bases for V and 0 bases for J; bases not matched to a gene: 4. CDR1 is LGHDT, CDR2 YNNKEL, per germline (reference sequence). The CDR3 runs 17 residues. DNA of the CDR3: TGTGCCAGCAGCCAAACGACTAGCGGGAGGAGCTCCTACGAGCAGTACTTC. It codes for CASSQTTSGRSSYEQYF.

Only a few counts were recorded for this clonotype. The chain joins TRBV24-1 to TRBJ2-2; TRBD2 might be the D (6 bases). V was shortened by 3 bases and J by 4 bases, with 11 bases between the two germline ends. The germline V gene has CDR1 KGHDR and CDR2 SFDVKD. The CDR3 runs 15 residues. CDR3 region: CATSDPQGGTGELFF. The CDR3 nucleotides read TGTGCCACCAGTGATCCGCAGGGAGGCACCGGGGAGCTGTTTTTT.

This clonotype has a handful of counts. V is TRBV11-2 and J is TRBJ2-7, with D maybe TRBD2 (8 bases). Germline CDR1 and CDR2: SGHAT and FQNNGV. The CDR3 runs 17 residues. Deletions cut 1 base from V and 0 bases from J, with 16 bases between. The CDR3 DNA follows: TGTGCCAGCAGCTTAGCCCGGGGGGGACAGAGCTCCTACGAGCAGTACTTC. Its protein is CASSLARGGQSSYEQYF. Looking up the rest from reference TRBV11-2 and TRBJ2-7 gives the full variable domain: EAGVAQSPRYKIIEKRQSVAFWCNPISGHATLYWYQQILGQGPKLLIQFQNNGVVDDSQLPKDRFSAERLKGVDSTLKIQPAKLEDSAVYLCASSLARGGQSSYEQYFGPGTRLTVT.

This clonotype was seen a few times. The V gene is TRBV6-5, the J gene TRBJ1-1; TRBD1 aligns across 7 bases. The germline CDR1 and CDR2 sequences are MNHEY and SVGAGI. The CDR3 runs 14 residues. Trimming removed 6 bases from V and 5 bases from J; junction bases left unmatched: 9. In DNA form, the CDR3 reads TGTGCCAGCAGACCCCGGCAGGGGGGGACTGAAGCTTTCTTT. It specifies CASRPRQGGTEAFF.

Only a few counts were recorded for this clonotype. DNA for the CDR3: TGTGCCACCTCCTCTAAGTATAGATCCCCTCGGGGAGGCAATCAGCCCCAGCATTTT. Protein sequence: CATSSKYRSPRGGNQPQHF. J is TRBJ1-5 and V is TRBV6-5; no firm D call. V was shortened by 10 bases and J by 2 bases, with 30 bases between the two germline ends. The germline V gene encodes CDR1 MNHEY and CDR2 SVGAGI. The CDR3 has 19 residues.

The chain recombines TRBV7-8 with TRBJ2-3; weak D call: TRBD2 (7 bases). The germline V and J ends were trimmed by 5 bases and 7 bases, with 19 bases remaining between them. There are 15 residues in the CDR3. From germline, CDR1 is SGHVS and CDR2 FQNEAQ. The CDR3 protein is CASSPEGGAPNTQYF. DNA for the CDR3: TGTGCCAGCAGCCCCGAGGGGGGGGCGCCGAATACGCAGTATTTT.

The chain recombines TRBV7-6 with TRBJ2-5, with D perhaps TRBD1 (5 bases). Per the germline V gene, CDR1 is SGHVS and CDR2 is FNYEAQ. V lost 4 bases and J 0 bases, leaving 24 bases between the germline ends. CDR3 length: 19 residues. CDR3 nucleotide sequence: TGTGCCAGCAGCTCCCCCCTGATGGTAGGGGCGAAGTACCAAGAGACCCAGTACTTC. It yields the protein CASSSPLMVGAKYQETQYF.

J is TRBJ2-3 and V is TRBV6-5, with a weak D call TRBD1 (5 bases). This CDR3 is 14 amino acids long. V lost 8 bases and J lost 0, with 12 bases in between. Germline V lookup: CDR1 MNHEY, CDR2 SVGAGI. This chain's CDR3 is CASAWTPSTDTQYF. Written as DNA, the CDR3 is TGTGCCAGCGCCTGGACACCAAGCACAGATACGCAGTATTTT.

The rearrangement uses TRBV29-1 and TRBJ1-3; tentative D call: TRBD1 (6 bases). Trimming removed 6 bases from V and 1 base from J, with 10 bases in between. Per the germline V gene, CDR1 is SQVTM and CDR2 is ANQGSEA. The CDR3 extends over 13 amino acids. The CDR3 sequence is CSVRTESGNTIYF. For the CDR3, the DNA is TGCAGCGTACGGACAGAATCTGGAAACACCATATATTTT.

This clonotype was seen a handful of times. The chain joins TRBV6-2 or TRBV6-3 to TRBJ2-1; 14 positions match TRBD2. Germline lookup yields CDR1 MNHEY and CDR2 SVGEGT. Unmatched junction bases numbered 11, after V lost 4 bases and J lost 0 bases. The CDR3 runs to 20 residues. The CDR3 loop is CASSSPGLAGGAASYNEQFF. The CDR3, as DNA: TGTGCCAGCAGTTCCCCTGGACTAGCGGGGGGCGCGGCCTCCTACAATGAGCAGTTCTTC.

V is TRBV7-9 and J is TRBJ1-4; maybe TRBD1 (6 bases). V was shortened by 5 bases and J by 0 bases, with 10 bases between the two germline ends. This CDR3 comprises 15 residues. CDR1 SEHNR and CDR2 FQNEAQ come from the germline V gene (reference sequence). CDR3 loop: CASSTKGATNEKLFF. Here the CDR3 DNA reads TGTGCCAGCAGCACGAAGGGGGCAACTAATGAAAAACTGTTTTTT.

Only a few counts were recorded for this clonotype. J is TRBJ2-1 and V is TRBV7-2; 9 positions agree with TRBD1. The CDR3 covers 13 residues. J gave up 15 bases and V 4 bases, and 10 bases lay outside the gene matches. Germline-derived CDR1 and CDR2 are SGHTA and FQGNSA. The CDR3 here is CASSSTGGFLPFF. The CDR3 DNA sequence: TGTGCCAGCAGCTCCACAGGGGGCTTTCTGCCGTTCTTC.

This clonotype appeared a few times. The chain is built from TRBV20-1 and TRBJ2-6, with D perhaps matching TRBD1 or TRBD2 (5 bases each). Per germline, CDR1 DFQATT and CDR2 SNEGSKA (reference sequence). Trimming took off 4 bases at V and 0 bases at J, with 7 bases between the two ends. The CDR3 contains 14 residues. The CDR3 loop reads CSATGSSGANVLTF. DNA of the CDR3: TGCAGTGCTACAGGGAGCTCTGGGGCCAACGTCCTGACTTTC.

In its sample, this clonotype was seen a few times. The chain carries TRBV27 and TRBJ1-2; D might be TRBD1 (6 bases). Germline loops: CDR1 MNHEY, CDR2 SMNVEV (reference sequence). This CDR3 region has 14 residues. V lost 6 bases, J lost 7 bases, and 18 bases lay in between. This CDR3 is CASSQAGGVAGYTF. CDR3 DNA sequence: TGTGCCAGCAGCCAGGCTGGGGGCGTGGCTGGCTACACCTTC.